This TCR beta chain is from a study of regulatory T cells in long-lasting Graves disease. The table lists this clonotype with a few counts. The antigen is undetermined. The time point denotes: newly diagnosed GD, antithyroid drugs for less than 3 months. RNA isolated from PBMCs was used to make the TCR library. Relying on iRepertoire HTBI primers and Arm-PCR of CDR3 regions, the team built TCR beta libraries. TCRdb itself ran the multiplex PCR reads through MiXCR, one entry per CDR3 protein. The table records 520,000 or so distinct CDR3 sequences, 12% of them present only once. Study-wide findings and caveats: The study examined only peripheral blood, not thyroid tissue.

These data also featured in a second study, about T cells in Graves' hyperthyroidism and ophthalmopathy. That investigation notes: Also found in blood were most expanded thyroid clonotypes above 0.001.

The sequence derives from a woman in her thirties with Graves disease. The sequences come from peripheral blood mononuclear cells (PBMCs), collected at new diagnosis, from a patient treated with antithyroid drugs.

DNA of the CDR3: TGTGCCAGCACTCCCCAAGGGAGATCGGAGACCCAGTACTTC. It specifies CASTPQGRSETQYF. This chain connects TRBV2 to TRBJ2-5; D might be TRBD2 (5 bases). There are 14 residues in the CDR3. V lost 7 bases to trimming and J lost 5 bases, with 17 bases between them. Germline V gene sequence: CDR1 SNHLY, CDR2 FYNNEI.